What follows are 22 T cell receptor beta chains derived from one specimen sequenced in a study of blood T cell repertoires in COVID-19 (dated by TCRdb to the early 2020s). Preparation of the library involved the immunoSEQ multiplex PCR assay. TCRdb took this table from immuneACCESS and kept in-frame rearrangements with V and J called. Such tables lack part of the clones; where checked against another copy, unresolved V genes explain under half of the gap, and the rest is unexplained. This sample lists some 150,000 clones; approximately 86% were detected once. More than 3% of the sample rests with the top ten. Input material: peripheral blood. The receptors were sampled from a man between 70 and 80 years old with acute or convalescent COVID-19.

This rearrangement joins TRBV5-1 to TRBJ2-1; D unclear. Per the germline V gene, CDR1 is SGHRS and CDR2 is YFSETQ. Trimming shortened V by 0 bases and J by 7 bases, and 14 bases separated the two germline ends. The CDR3 length is 15 residues. The CDR3 region has the DNA TGCGCCAGCAGCTTGGACGGAGTAGATCTGAATGAGCAGTTCTTC. It specifies CASSLDGVDLNEQFF.

The chain links TRBV6-5 to TRBJ1-4; no firm D call. Between the trimmed V and J ends, which lost 4 bases and 0 bases, there was a span of 9 bases. The CDR3 is 15 amino acids. Germline values: CDR1 MNHEY, CDR2 SVGAGI. The CDR3 DNA is TGTGCCAGCAGTTCCCGAGGCGCAACTAATGAAAAACTGTTTTTT. It specifies CASSSRGATNEKLFF.

The chain links TRBV7-8 to TRBJ2-5; no firm D call. CDR3 length equals 14 residues. Germline CDR1 is SGHVS and CDR2 is FQNEAQ. With 1 base removed from V and 2 bases from J, the gap between germline ends came to 8 bases. The DNA for the CDR3 is TGTGCCAGCAGCTTAGTTCAGGTACAAGAGACCCAGTACTTC. Translating gives CASSLVQVQETQYF.

The V call is TRBV10-3, the J call TRBJ2-1; D perhaps matches TRBD2 (6 bases). Germline assignment: CDR1 ENHRY and CDR2 SYGVKD. The CDR3 is 14 amino acids. The ends were cut back, 3 bases at V and 6 bases at J, with 12 bases in the middle. The CDR3 coding sequence is TGTGCCATCAGTGAAAGGGCGGGACTCAATGAGCAGTTCTTC. Protein product: CAISERAGLNEQFF.

The chain carries TRBV7-2 and TRBJ1-1; D is undetermined. In germline, CDR1 is SGHTA, CDR2 FQGNSA. The CDR3 is made up of 12 amino acids. Trimming took off 5 bases at V and 4 bases at J, with 8 bases between the two ends. The chain's CDR3 is CASSLSVTEAFF. In nucleotides, the CDR3 is TGTGCCAGCAGCCTATCGGTCACTGAAGCTTTCTTT.

V and J are TRBV27 and TRBJ1-1; D is undetermined. V gave up 3 bases and J gave up 5 bases, with 10 bases separating them. Per the germline V gene, CDR1 is MNHEY and CDR2 is SMNVEV (reference sequence). This CDR3 has 13 amino acids. This CDR3 is CASSLMRETEAFF. In nucleotides, the CDR3 is TGTGCCAGCAGTTTGATGAGGGAAACTGAAGCTTTCTTT.

This chain connects TRBV5-1 to TRBJ2-1; D not certain. From germline, CDR1 is SGHRS and CDR2 YFSETQ. Trimming took 0 bases from V and 0 from J, leaving 7 bases between them. The CDR3 runs to 15 residues. CDR3 DNA sequence: TGCGCCAGCAGCTTGGTTCGGAGCTCCTACAATGAGCAGTTCTTC. The encoded protein is CASSLVRSSYNEQFF. The full variable domain, completed using reference TRBV5-1 and TRBJ2-1, is KAGVTQTPRYLIKTRGQQVTLSCSPISGHRSVSWYQQTPGQGLQFLFEYFSETQRNKGNFPGRFSGRQFSNSRSEMNVSTLELGDSALYLCASSLVRSSYNEQFFGPGTRLTVL.

The V gene is TRBV9, the J gene TRBJ1-1; no clear D. V was pared by 3 bases and J by 0 bases, with 9 bases between. The CDR3 consists of 14 residues. CDR1 and CDR2 from the germline V gene are SGDLS and YYNGEE. This CDR3 reads CASSAAGMNTEAFF. The CDR3 region has the DNA TGTGCCAGCAGCGCTGCGGGGATGAACACTGAAGCTTTCTTT.

V and J are TRBV4-1 and TRBJ2-3, with TRBD2 identical over 7 bases. Trimming removed 0 bases from V and 0 bases from J; junction bases left unmatched: 3. Germline CDR1 and CDR2: MGHRA and YSYEKL. The CDR3 contains 16 residues. The CDR3 loop is CASSQEGRVSTDTQYF. For the CDR3, the DNA is TGCGCCAGCAGCCAAGAGGGGAGGGTTAGCACAGATACGCAGTATTTT.

The gene calls are TRBV24-1 and TRBJ2-2; 10 bases line up with TRBD2. The CDR3 has 18 amino acids. CDR1 is KGHDR, CDR2 SFDVKD, per germline. Losses at the gene ends were 2 bases for V and 4 bases for J; bases not matched to a gene: 9. CDR3 amino acids: CATSDSGPLAGSTGELFF. The CDR3 nucleotides read TGTGCCACCAGTGATTCGGGCCCACTAGCGGGAAGCACCGGGGAGCTGTTTTTT.

This chain connects TRBV15 to TRBJ2-5, with TRBD2 identical over 12 bases. The CDR3 loop spans 14 amino acids. Germline assignment: CDR1 LNHNV and CDR2 YYDKDF (reference sequence). V lost 8 bases, J lost 2 bases, and 3 bases stayed unmatched. CDR3 region: CATLAGGQQETQYF. As DNA, the CDR3 is TGTGCCACCCTAGCGGGAGGGCAACAAGAGACCCAGTACTTC.

V gene TRBV2 combines with J gene TRBJ2-1; 11 bases are shared with TRBD2. This CDR3 has 13 amino acids. Per germline, CDR1 SNHLY and CDR2 FYNNEI. The trim removed 8 bases at V and 9 bases at J, leaving 6 bases unmatched. The CDR3 DNA sequence: TGTGCCAGCGGGATAGCGGGAGGGAGTGAGCAGTTCTTC. Its protein is CASGIAGGSEQFF.

V gene TRBV28 combines with J gene TRBJ2-5; no firm D call. V lost 3 bases, J lost 2 bases, and 7 bases lay in between. CDR1 and CDR2 (germline): MDHEN, SYDVKM. This CDR3 spans 13 amino acids. The CDR3 region is CASSFEIQETQYF. CDR3 DNA sequence: TGTGCCAGCAGTTTTGAGATTCAAGAGACCCAGTACTTC. The whole variable domain, remainder taken from reference TRBV28 and TRBJ2-5, is DVKVTQSSRYLVKRTGEKVFLECVQDMDHENMFWYRQDPGLGLRLIYFSYDVKMKEKGDIPEGYSVSREKKERFSLILESASTNQTSMYLCASSFEIQETQYFGPGTRLLVL.

This clone was recorded a few times. The chain links TRBV2 to TRBJ2-7; TRBD2 agrees at 7 bases. This CDR3 has 13 amino acids. Germline values: CDR1 SNHLY, CDR2 FYNNEI. V dropped 1 base and J dropped 7; count of bases not matched to a gene: 4. This chain's CDR3 is CASSEGLAREQYF. The CDR3 bases are TGTGCCAGCAGTGAAGGACTAGCTAGGGAGCAGTACTTC.

This clone was observed a single time. The V call is TRBV5-1, the J call TRBJ2-7; 9 bases agree with TRBD2. The CDR3 length is 14 residues. Germline CDR1 SGHRS, CDR2 YFSETQ. Germline trimming cut 4 bases from V and 7 bases from J; bases unmatched to any gene: 9. The CDR3 DNA reads as TGCGCCAGCAGCGTGACTAGCGGAGATGAGGAGCAGTACTTC. This sequence encodes CASSVTSGDEEQYF. Supplemented by reference TRBV5-1 and TRBJ2-7, the full variable domain reads KAGVTQTPRYLIKTRGQQVTLSCSPISGHRSVSWYQQTPGQGLQFLFEYFSETQRNKGNFPGRFSGRQFSNSRSEMNVSTLELGDSALYLCASSVTSGDEEQYFGPGTRLTVT.

The J gene is TRBJ2-1, the V gene TRBV9, with 7 bases fitting TRBD2. The CDR3 sequence is 15 residues long. V lost 0 bases, J lost 4 bases, and 4 bases stayed unmatched. Germline-derived CDR1 and CDR2 are SGDLS and YYNGEE. The CDR3 DNA is TGTGCCAGCAGCGTAGCATCGGGGGGTTACAATGAGCAGTTCTTC. It codes for CASSVASGGYNEQFF.

This chain connects TRBV7-2 to TRBJ2-4; D not certain. Trimming left V 5 bases short and J 8 bases short, with 10 bases between. The CDR3 is 12 residues long. CDR1 and CDR2 (germline): SGHTA, FQGNSA. As DNA, the CDR3 is TGTGCCAGCAGCCTCCTTACGGACATTCAGTACTTC. Protein product: CASSLLTDIQYF. Full variable domain (outside the CDR3, taken from reference TRBV7-2 and TRBJ2-4): GAGVSQSPSNKVTEKGKDVELRCDPISGHTALYWYRQSLGQGLEFLIYFQGNSAPDKSGLPSDRFSAERTGGSVSTLTIQRTQQEDSAVYLCASSLLTDIQYFGAGTRLSVL.

In the case of this clone: Other DNA sequences of this sample code for an identical CDR3. The chain combines TRBV3-1 (or the pseudogene TRBV3-2) with TRBJ2-7; the D gene is possibly TRBD1 (6 bases). Trimming removed 2 bases at V and 2 bases at J, with 25 bases between. Germline-derived CDR1 and CDR2 are LGHDT and YNNKEL (reference sequence). CDR3 length: 19 residues. In DNA, the CDR3 is TGTGCCAGCAGCCAATTATGTTACTCGCGACAGGCTCGGACCTACGAGCAGTACTTC. This encodes CASSQLCYSRQARTYEQYF.

CDR3 in amino acids: CASSIGTGVGSGANVLTF. CDR3 coding DNA: TGTGCCAGTAGTATAGGGACAGGGGTTGGCTCTGGGGCCAACGTCCTGACTTTC. V usage is TRBV19 and J usage is TRBJ2-6; 9 bases are shared with TRBD1. V shed 1 base, J shed 0 bases, and the junction held 4 bases outside the gene matches. Germline assignment: CDR1 LNHDA and CDR2 SQIVND (reference sequence). CDR3 size: 18 residues. The complete variable domain, with remaining parts taken from reference TRBV19 and TRBJ2-6, reads DGGITQSPKYLFRKEGQNVTLSCEQNLNHDAMYWYRQDPGQGLRLIYYSQIVNDFQKGDIAEGYSVSREKKESFPLTVTSAQKNPTAFYLCASSIGTGVGSGANVLTFGAGSRLTVL.

This clone was seen once. The chain has TRBV28 and TRBJ1-1, with D unresolved. Trimming removed 7 bases from V and 8 bases from J, with 8 bases in between. The CDR3 length is 10 residues. Germline CDR1 reads MDHEN; CDR2 reads SYDVKM. The CDR3 sequence is CASTSREAFF. The CDR3 DNA sequence: TGTGCCAGCACCTCGAGAGAAGCTTTCTTT.

The chain carries TRBV12-5 and TRBJ2-7; no clear D gene. CDR1 and CDR2 (germline): LGHNT, FRNRAP. V was pared by 2 bases and J by 6 bases, with 11 bases between. There are 13 residues in the CDR3. The CDR3 DNA follows: TGTGCTAGTGGTTTGAGTCCAGACTCCGAGCAGTACTTC. Amino acids: CASGLSPDSEQYF.

The J gene is TRBJ1-2, the V gene TRBV28; D perhaps matches TRBD1 (5 bases). The V end lost 2 bases, the J end lost 4 bases, and 8 bases lay between the germline ends. This CDR3 is 13 amino acids long. Looked up from germline, CDR1 is MDHEN and CDR2 is SYDVKM. Here the CDR3 DNA reads TGTGCCAGCAGTTTAGAGGACACCTATGGCTACACCTTC. Encoded protein: CASSLEDTYGYTF.